This TCR beta chain was retrieved from a study of blood T cell repertoires in COVID-19. Across the study: COVID-19 samples from acute and convalescent phases originated in the United States, Italy and Spain.

Authors' analysis steps: Reference gene primers were amplified, and this amplification served to estimate nucleated cell counts. The table came from immunoSEQ multiplex PCR; TCRdb's copy has only in-frame clones and leaves some out. The V and J calls and clone size come from that table; D and trimming were worked out from the DNA. The data hold roughly 51,000 clones, with roughly nine tenths observed a single time. The CDR3 has 17 residues. The V gene's germline CDR1 is LNHDA and CDR2 SQIVND (reference sequence). The trim removed 3 bases at V and 0 bases at J, leaving 6 bases unmatched. The receptor was isolated from a woman between 55 and 75 years old with active or convalescent COVID-19. This chain uses TRBV19 with TRBJ2-4, with 9 bases lining up with TRBD1. Sequenced input: peripheral blood. The CDR3 spells CASSITGGDVAKNIQYF. The CDR3 region has the DNA TGTGCCAGTAGTATTACAGGGGGCGACGTAGCCAAAAACATTCAGTACTTC.